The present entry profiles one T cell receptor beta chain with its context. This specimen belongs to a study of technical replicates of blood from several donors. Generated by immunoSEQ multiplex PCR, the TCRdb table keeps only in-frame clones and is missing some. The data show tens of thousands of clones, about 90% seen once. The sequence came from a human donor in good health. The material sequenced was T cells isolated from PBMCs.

The CDR3 loop reads CASSWQGANSPLHF. The CDR3 coding sequence is TGTGCCAGCAGCTGGCAGGGGGCGAATTCACCCCTCCACTTT. The chain recombines TRBV7-9 with TRBJ1-6; 8 bases are shared with TRBD1. Germline loops: CDR1 SEHNR, CDR2 FQNEAQ (reference sequence). The CDR3 is made up of 14 amino acids. Unmatched junction bases numbered 3, after V lost 4 bases and J lost 7 bases.